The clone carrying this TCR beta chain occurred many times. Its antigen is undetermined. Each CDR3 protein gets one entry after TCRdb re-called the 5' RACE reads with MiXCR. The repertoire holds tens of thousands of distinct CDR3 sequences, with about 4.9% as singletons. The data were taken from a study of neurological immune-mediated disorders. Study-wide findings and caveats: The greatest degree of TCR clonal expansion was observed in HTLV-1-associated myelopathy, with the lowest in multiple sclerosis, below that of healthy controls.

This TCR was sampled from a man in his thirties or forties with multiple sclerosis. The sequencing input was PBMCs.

This CDR3 is CASSQELSGGSETDTQYF. The CDR3 nucleotides are TGTGCCAGCAGCCAAGAGCTCTCCGGTGGGAGTGAGACAGATACGCAGTATTTT. The rearrangement uses TRBV4-2 and TRBJ2-3; D might be TRBD2 (5 bases). The CDR3 length is 18 residues. The V gene's germline CDR1 is LGHNA and CDR2 YNFKEQ. V lost 0 bases and J 3 bases, leaving 19 bases between the germline ends.